This T cell receptor beta chain emerged from a study of blood T cell repertoires in COVID-19 (TCRdb year 2020). A note on the overall study: The collaborator samples originated in the United States, Italy and Spain and spanned the acute and convalescent phases of COVID-19. The dataset comprised deeply sampled blood TCRbeta repertoires from subjects exposed to, actively infected with, or recovered from COVID-19. The repertoires were made available in a free public database intended to serve as a resource for research on the immune response to SARS-CoV-2. The material from the prospective study consisted of cDNA or gDNA derived from T cells, B-cell-depleted T cells, or PBMCs. The samples were drawn from the first 160 participants of the ongoing ImmuneRACE study and from 1,254 subjects provided by 6 global collaborators. HLA class I and class II types, where available, came from metadata supplied by the sample provider rather than from assay-based typing. A de-identified subject ID, COVID-19 status, age in years and sex were almost always included in the sample metadata. Points the paper makes about the study in general: Clinical and demographic metadata were provided uncurated, with the amount varying by source and participant.

This clone was detected once. Its cognate antigen has yet to be identified. One base away there is no much larger clone; base qualities are not given. TCRbeta CDR3 regions were amplified from genomic DNA by means of the immunoSEQ Assay, a bias-controlled multiplex PCR. In the authors' own workflow: The number of nucleated cells in each sample was estimated by amplification of reference gene primers within the assay. Sequence reads were collapsed and filtered to measure the absolute abundance of every unique TCRbeta CDR3 rearrangement. For each sample, productive Simpson clonality was calculated as the square root of Simpson's diversity index over productive rearrangements. TCRdb stores this immuneACCESS table with in-frame sequences only. Part of the clones is absent; in the studies checked, under half of the shortfall reflects unresolved V genes, and no reason is known for the rest. V, J and clone size were drawn from that table, and D and trimming were deduced from the DNA. This sample comprises around 70,000 clones, 65% to 90% of them detected only once. The top ten hold 6.6% of the sample.

Collaborating institutions collected whole blood in K2EDTA tubes following their own protocols. For TCRbeta analysis, collaborators shipped samples in one of three forms: frozen whole blood, isolated PBMCs, or DNA extracted from either of those sample types. Reading the germline V gene (reference sequence) gives CDR1 MNHEY and CDR2 SMNVEV. Between the V and J ends, shortened by 5 bases and 1 base respectively, the junction contains 8 bases. The CDR3 holds 13 amino acids from the cysteine to the phenylalanine. Just CDR3 DNA is preserved here, 39 bases in frame from base 1. The rearranged chain carries TRBV27 and TRBJ2-5, with the D gene too uncertain to name. What was sequenced was peripheral blood. This clonotype was sampled from a man between 60 and 70 years old with acute or convalescent COVID-19. The CDR3 reads CASSPGFQETQYF. Here is the DNA: TGTGCCAGCAGTCCGGGTTTCCAAGAGACCCAGTACTTC.